The 30 T cell receptor beta chains below were found in one sample sequenced in a study of blood T cell repertoires in COVID-19. Only in-frame clones appear in the TCRdb table, and some are missing; sequencing was by immunoSEQ multiplex PCR. The sample shows roughly 11,000 clones, roughly 82% of them seen only once. Sequencing used peripheral blood. Receptors were obtained from a human donor in a cohort sampled during active COVID-19.

The rearrangement links TRBV6-5 to TRBJ2-7; 7 bases agree with TRBD1. This CDR3 contains 13 residues. The germline V gene has CDR1 MNHEY and CDR2 SVGAGI. With V trimmed by 8 bases and J by 4 bases, 8 bases remained unmatched. The chain's CDR3 is CASADRDMYEQYF. In DNA form, the CDR3 reads TGTGCCAGCGCAGACAGGGATATGTACGAGCAGTACTTC.

The rearrangement links TRBV6-2 or TRBV6-3 to TRBJ1-1, with D maybe TRBD1 (6 bases). The CDR3 runs to 18 residues. V lost 5 bases and J lost 2, with 24 bases in between. CDR1 MNHEY and CDR2 SVGEGT come from the germline V gene. CDR3 coding DNA: TGTGCCAGCAGTACCGCCCGACAGACCGGGGGGCGTAACACTGAAGCTTTCTTT. Translated, it gives CASSTARQTGGRNTEAFF.

V is TRBV6-5 and J is TRBJ1-5; no clear D gene. CDR1 is MNHEY, CDR2 SVGAGI, per germline. The CDR3 extends over 14 amino acids. Trimming removed 5 bases from V and 3 bases from J, with 11 bases in between. The CDR3: CASSSLGVNQPQHF. The CDR3, as DNA: TGTGCCAGCAGTAGCCTGGGAGTCAATCAGCCCCAGCATTTT.

The sample holds a few counts of this clone. This chain uses TRBV4-3 with TRBJ2-3; 8 positions agree with TRBD1. Germline V lookup: CDR1 LGHNA, CDR2 YSLEER. The CDR3 totals 16 residues. The J segment lost 3 bases and the V segment lost 3 bases, leaving 8 bases of the junction unmatched. CDR3 sequence (DNA): TGCGCCAGCAGCCAGTACAGGGGGTCGGGGACAGATACGCAGTATTTT. This codes for CASSQYRGSGTDTQYF.

V and J are TRBV3-1 (or the pseudogene TRBV3-2) and TRBJ1-1; D remains ambiguous. Per the germline V gene, CDR1 is LGHDT and CDR2 is YNNKEL (reference sequence). Trimming left V 5 bases short and J 3 bases short, with 10 bases between. The CDR3 runs 13 residues. The CDR3 coding sequence is TGTGCCAGCAGCGATCGCAGGTACACTGAAGCTTTCTTT. It encodes CASSDRRYTEAFF.

This sequence joins TRBV19 and TRBJ1-1; TRBD1 might be the D (5 bases). Trimming removed 10 bases from V and 3 bases from J, with 15 bases in between. CDR3 length equals 13 residues. The germline CDR1 and CDR2 sequences are LNHDA and SQIVND (reference sequence). The CDR3 nucleotides read TGTGCCATGAAAGGAGACAGTGACACTGAAGCTTTCTTT. The encoded protein is CAMKGDSDTEAFF.

This chain connects TRBV29-1 to TRBJ1-2; D might be TRBD1 (6 bases). The V end lost 3 bases, the J end lost 8 bases, and 19 bases lay between the germline ends. Germline V lookup: CDR1 SQVTM, CDR2 ANQGSEA. The CDR3 is made up of 14 amino acids. As DNA, the CDR3 is TGCAGCGTTGATACCGAGGGGGGGGCGCGAGGCTACACCTTC. Translated: CSVDTEGGARGYTF.

This clone showed up just a few times. The chain uses TRBV11-1 and TRBJ2-1, with TRBD2 identical over 9 bases. The length of the CDR3 is 14 residues. The junction had 8 bases not matched to a gene; V was cut back by 4 bases and J by 10 bases. Germline V gives CDR1 SGHAT, CDR2 FQDESV (reference sequence). CDR3 residues: CASSWGLANSEQFF. The CDR3 nucleotides are TGTGCCAGCAGCTGGGGACTAGCAAACTCGGAGCAGTTCTTC. The variable domain in full, completed from reference TRBV11-1 and TRBJ2-1, reads EAEVAQSPRYKITEKSQAVAFWCDPISGHATLYWYRQILGQGPELLVQFQDESVVDDSQLPKDRFSAERLKGVDSTLKIQPAELGDSAMYLCASSWGLANSEQFFGPGTRLTVL.

The rearrangement uses TRBV2 and TRBJ1-4; 9 nucleotides agree with TRBD1. CDR1 and CDR2 from the germline V gene are SNHLY and FYNNEI. V lost 6 bases, J lost 7 bases, and 6 bases stayed unmatched. This CDR3 comprises 14 residues. The CDR3 loop reads CASRAGTGPEKLFF. CDR3 nucleotide sequence: TGTGCCAGCAGAGCCGGGACAGGGCCTGAAAAACTGTTTTTT.

The chain links TRBV28 to TRBJ1-5, with D uncertain. Trimming cost V 6 bases and J 1 base, with 10 bases left between them. The CDR3 sequence is 14 residues long. Germline values: CDR1 MDHEN, CDR2 SYDVKM. The CDR3 coding sequence is TGTGCCAGCAGGTCTTTCGGGAGCAATCAGCCCCAGCATTTT. It translates to CASRSFGSNQPQHF.

This clone has a handful of counts. The rearrangement links TRBV15 to TRBJ1-4, with D possibly matching TRBD1 (5 bases). This CDR3 has 16 residues. Germline CDR1 and CDR2: LNHNV and YYDKDF (reference sequence). Trimming took off 2 bases at V and 6 bases at J, with 16 bases between the two ends. The CDR3 sequence: CATSRFGDGADEKLFF. Here the CDR3 DNA reads TGTGCCACCAGCAGATTCGGTGATGGGGCGGATGAAAAACTGTTTTTT.

V is TRBV7-9 and J is TRBJ1-5; possibly TRBD1 for D (5 bases). Germline V CDR1 and CDR2: SEHNR, FQNEAQ (reference sequence). Trimming took 1 base from V and 4 from J, leaving 11 bases between them. This CDR3 has 15 amino acids. CDR3 amino acids: CASSLEQESNQPQHF. CDR3 nucleotides: TGTGCCAGCAGCTTAGAACAGGAATCTAATCAGCCCCAGCATTTT.

In this sample, this clone turned up once. This sequence joins TRBV27 and TRBJ1-2; TRBD1 is a possible D gene (5 bases). Germline CDR1 is MNHEY and CDR2 is SMNVEV (reference sequence). The CDR3 runs 13 residues. V was cut by 2 bases and J by 6 bases, with 10 bases left in between. CDR3 amino acids: CASSLQGFNGYTF. Here the CDR3 DNA reads TGTGCCAGCAGTTTACAGGGTTTCAATGGCTACACCTTC.

Concerning this clone itself: Other DNA sequences within the sample encode an identical CDR3. This chain connects TRBV3-1 (or the pseudogene TRBV3-2) to TRBJ2-3; perhaps TRBD2 as D (5 bases). CDR1 and CDR2 from the germline V gene are LGHDT and YNNKEL (reference sequence). There are 16 residues in the CDR3. Trimming removed 4 bases at V and 5 bases at J, with 19 bases between. The CDR3 sequence: CASSPPLRGYKDTQYF. In nucleotides, the CDR3 is TGTGCCAGCAGCCCCCCTTTGCGAGGGTATAAAGATACGCAGTATTTT.

The chain has TRBV4-2 and TRBJ2-5, with D possibly matching TRBD2 (6 bases). The germline gives CDR1 LGHNA, CDR2 YNFKEQ. The CDR3 contains 13 residues. Deletions cut 7 bases from V and 4 bases from J, with 13 bases between. CDR3 nucleotides: TGTGCCAGCACGGGGGAGGAGGGAGAGACCCAGTACTTC. Its translation: CASTGEEGETQYF.

This chain uses TRBV5-1 with TRBJ1-4, with D unresolved. V was cut by 3 bases and J by 0 bases, with 15 bases left in between. CDR1 is SGHRS and CDR2 is YFSETQ in the germline V gene. The CDR3 has 17 amino acids. The CDR3 DNA reads TGCGCCAGCAGCTCCGGACTTCGGACCGCAACTAATGAAAAACTGTTTTTT. Translating gives CASSSGLRTATNEKLFF.

This clone was seen once. The CDR3 loop reads CAIRGTDDYNEQFF. CDR3 DNA: TGTGCCATCAGGGGGACAGACGACTACAATGAGCAGTTCTTC. The J gene is TRBJ2-1, the V gene TRBV10-3; 7 bases are a match to TRBD1. This CDR3 region has 14 residues. The V gene end was trimmed by 6 bases and the J gene end by 3 bases; junction bases not matched to a gene: 5. Germline V gene sequence: CDR1 ENHRY, CDR2 SYGVKD.

This sequence joins TRBV7-9 and TRBJ1-2; 12 bases fit TRBD1. CDR1 is SEHNR and CDR2 is FQNEAQ in the germline V gene (reference sequence). V trimming: 3 bases; J trimming: 14 bases; junction bases outside the gene matches: 10. The CDR3 spans 14 residues. CDR3 sequence: CASSFSMGQGASTF. CDR3 nucleotide sequence: TGTGCCAGCAGCTTTAGTATGGGACAGGGGGCATCAACCTTC.

This clone was picked up a small number of times. The rearrangement links TRBV5-5 to TRBJ2-3, with D perhaps TRBD2 (6 bases). Trimming left V 0 bases short and J 0 bases short, with 23 bases between. The CDR3 has 20 residues. Germline-derived CDR1 and CDR2 are SGHKS and YYEKEE (reference sequence). The CDR3 is CASSLAWYVPSAYSTDTQYF. CDR3 bases: TGTGCCAGCAGCTTGGCATGGTATGTTCCTAGCGCGTACAGCACAGATACGCAGTATTTT.

This clone was picked up a small number of times. The J gene is TRBJ2-7, the V gene TRBV6-5, with 10 nucleotides matching TRBD1. The junction had 7 bases not matched to a gene; V was cut back by 6 bases and J by 5 bases. CDR1 is MNHEY and CDR2 is SVGAGI in the germline V gene. CDR3 size: 14 residues. CDR3 bases: TGTGCCAGCAGGACAGGGGGCGCGGGGGACGAGCAGTACTTC. Protein product: CASRTGGAGDEQYF.

The chain links TRBV4-1 to TRBJ1-1, with TRBD1 matching over 8 bases. The J segment lost 1 base and the V segment lost 1 base, leaving 14 bases of the junction unmatched. There are 19 residues in the CDR3. Germline CDR1 reads MGHRA; CDR2 reads YSYEKL. The CDR3 bases are TGCGCCAGCAGCCAAGCCCGGGACAGGATGAAGAAGGGGAACACTGAAGCTTTCTTT. This gives the protein CASSQARDRMKKGNTEAFF.

The chain employs TRBV29-1 and TRBJ1-2; D perhaps matches TRBD1 (5 bases). Germline CDR1 SQVTM, CDR2 ANQGSEA. V lost 7 bases, J lost 7 bases, and 16 bases lay in between. The length of the CDR3 is 12 residues. The CDR3 sequence is CSAGRGIAGYTF. The CDR3 DNA reads as TGCAGCGCTGGACGGGGGATCGCTGGCTACACCTTC.

The chain links TRBV4-2 to TRBJ1-2; TRBD1 is a possible D gene (6 bases). The CDR3 extends over 14 amino acids. Trimming cost V 0 bases and J 4 bases, with 9 bases left between them. In germline, CDR1 is LGHNA, CDR2 YNFKEQ. CDR3: CASSQDPRGYGYTF. DNA for the CDR3: TGTGCCAGCAGCCAAGATCCCAGGGGCTATGGCTACACCTTC.

The chain combines TRBV5-1 with TRBJ1-4, with D unresolved. CDR3 size: 14 residues. Germline CDR1 SGHRS, CDR2 YFSETQ. The V end was cut by 0 bases, the J end by 8 bases, with 11 bases between. CDR3 coding DNA: TGCGCCAGCAGCTTGGGGCAGGTGGGCGAAAAACTGTTTTTT. This translates into CASSLGQVGEKLFF.

V gene TRBV7-6 combines with J gene TRBJ2-3; 12 bases line up with TRBD2. CDR3 length: 18 amino acids. With 5 bases clipped from V and 3 bases from J, the junction kept 12 bases outside the gene matches. CDR1 and CDR2 from the germline V gene are SGHVS and FNYEAQ. The CDR3 loop reads CASSPRTSGASQTDTQYF. The DNA for the CDR3 is TGTGCCAGCAGCCCGCGGACTAGCGGGGCCTCTCAGACAGATACGCAGTATTTT.

The chain couples TRBV6-5 to TRBJ1-5, with 11 positions matching TRBD1. Germline trimming cut 6 bases from V and 4 bases from J; bases unmatched to any gene: 5. The CDR3 consists of 15 residues. CDR1 is MNHEY, CDR2 SVGAGI, per germline. The CDR3 is CASSRDRGFNQPQHF. The CDR3 nucleotides are TGTGCCAGCAGCCGGGACAGGGGGTTTAATCAGCCCCAGCATTTT.

V gene TRBV15 combines with J gene TRBJ1-6, with no clear D. Germline CDR1 and CDR2: LNHNV and YYDKDF (reference sequence). This CDR3 is built from 13 residues. V dropped 1 base and J dropped 9 bases, with 7 bases sitting between them. This CDR3 is CATSRVRGSPLHF. CDR3 sequence (DNA): TGTGCCACCAGCAGAGTACGAGGTTCACCCCTCCACTTT.

J is TRBJ1-4 and V is TRBV28, with 7 bases aligning to TRBD1. In germline, CDR1 is MDHEN, CDR2 SYDVKM. CDR3 length: 13 amino acids. J lost 7 bases, V lost 6 bases, and 5 bases had no gene match. Written as DNA, the CDR3 is TGTGCCAGCAGACAAGGGACAGTTGAAAAACTGTTTTTT. Its translation: CASRQGTVEKLFF.

This chain uses TRBV2 with TRBJ2-5, with TRBD1 identical over 11 bases. CDR1 SNHLY and CDR2 FYNNEI come from the germline V gene. This CDR3 comprises 14 residues. The J segment lost 7 bases and the V segment lost 4 bases, leaving 5 bases of the junction unmatched. The chain's CDR3 is CASSGPGQGGTQYF. As DNA, the CDR3 is TGTGCCAGCAGTGGCCCGGGACAGGGGGGGACCCAGTACTTC.

The chain recombines TRBV2 with TRBJ2-1; TRBD2 agrees at 8 bases. This CDR3 spans 18 amino acids. Germline V CDR1 and CDR2: SNHLY, FYNNEI. V was pared by 8 bases and J by 1 base, with 16 bases of the junction left unmatched. The CDR3 loop is CASRSGGGLTGSYNEQFF. Here the CDR3 DNA reads TGTGCCAGCCGGTCGGGGGGGGGTTTAACCGGATCCTACAATGAGCAGTTCTTC.